Listed below are T cell receptor beta chains from one sample, sequenced in a study of T cell responses to AZD1222 COVID-19 vaccine. Sequencing used immunoSEQ multiplex PCR; TCRdb keeps in-frame clones, though not all of them. The sample has 130,000 to 150,000 clones, about 92% seen once. The sequenced sample was peripheral blood, obtained on day 0 of AZD1222 vaccination. These receptors all stem from an adult in good health. Each CDR3 is given with its conserved first and last residue. Each record gives: V gene, clone size, J gene, D gene, CDR3 DNA, CDR3 protein. The D gene is left open where the match is weak. Expanded clones are given a class, and other clones once, few, many or no size at all.

>TRBV18|NA|TRBJ1-1|NA
TGTGCCAGCTCTCCATCTCGGACAACTGCCACCGACACTGAAGCTTTCTTT
CASSPSRTTATDTEAFF
>TRBV5-1|once|TRBJ2-1|NA
TGCGCCAGCAGCTTGGAGGGTAGCTCCTACAATGAGCAGTTCTTC
CASSLEGSSYNEQFF
>TRBV3-1/TRBV3-2|once|TRBJ2-1|TRBD2
TGTGCCAGCGGGCTAGCGGGGGTCTACAATGAGCAGTTCTTC
CASGLAGVYNEQFF
>TRBV15|NA|TRBJ2-5|TRBD2
TGTGCCACCAGCAGATTGACTAGCGGGGCGGAGACCCAGTACTTC
CATSRLTSGAETQYF
>TRBV4-1|NA|TRBJ2-2|NA
TGCGCCAGCAGCCCACCGATCGGGGGACCTAACACCGGGGAGCTGTTTTTT
CASSPPIGGPNTGELFF
>TRBV5-1|NA|TRBJ2-3|TRBD2
TGCGCCAGCAGCTTGGTGACTAGCGGGGGGGCCGGGTCAGATACGCAGTATTTT
CASSLVTSGGAGSDTQYF
>TRBV6-4|few|TRBJ2-3|NA
TGTGCCAGCAGTGACGGGGGGGCCACAGATACGCAGTATTTT
CASSDGGATDTQYF
>TRBV6-2/TRBV6-3|NA|TRBJ1-4|NA
TGTGCCAGCAGTTACTGCGGCAGGGTAACTAATGAAAAACTGTTTTTT
CASSYCGRVTNEKLFF
>TRBV6-6|NA|TRBJ2-1|NA
TGTGCCGGGGCCAGGCAATTTAATGAGCAGTTCTTC
CAGARQFNEQFF
>TRBV7-9|NA|TRBJ2-2|NA
TGTGCCAGCAGCCCGGACTCGGGAAGCGCCGGGGAGCTGTTTTTT
CASSPDSGSAGELFF